One sample yielded the 29 T cell receptor beta chains listed below, sequenced in a study of Graves' ophthalmopathy and Graves' hyperthyroidism. The study amplified TCR beta CDR3 regions using RNA transcripts. Scientists carried out first-round RT-PCR using HTBI primers and then a second-round multiplex PCR. TCRdb independently ran MiXCR on the multiplex PCR reads; one entry per CDR3 protein. The table shows 600,000 to 650,000 distinct CDR3 sequences, with 22% occurring only once. Material: peripheral blood. The source of these receptors is a woman aged 18-29 years with stable Graves' hyperthyroidism. Some clones in this sample may be carry-over from other donors' samples.

This clonotype was seen many times. The rearrangement uses TRBV19 and TRBJ1-3; D remains unclear. The ends were cut back, 1 base at V and 3 bases at J, with 13 bases in the middle. This CDR3 is built from 16 residues. Per germline, CDR1 LNHDA and CDR2 SQIVND (reference sequence). The DNA of the CDR3 is TGTGCCAGTAGTATAGTGACACCAGATTATGGAAACACCATATATTTT. It specifies CASSIVTPDYGNTIYF.

This clonotype appeared many times. The V gene is TRBV19, the J gene TRBJ1-5; TRBD1 matches 8 bases. This CDR3 region has 14 residues. The V segment lost 6 bases and the J segment 7 bases; nucleotides outside the gene matches: 8. Germline CDR1 and CDR2: LNHDA and SQIVND (reference sequence). The DNA for the CDR3 is TGTGCCAGTAGCGGGACAGGCGCAGAGCAGCCCCAGCATTTT. This codes for CASSGTGAEQPQHF.

This chain joins TRBV12-3 or TRBV12-4 and TRBJ1-1; no definite D call. The CDR3 sequence is 11 residues long. The V end lost 8 bases, the J end lost 6 bases, and 10 bases lay between the germline ends. CDR3 nucleotides: TGTGCCAGCTTCAGAGGAGCTGAAGCTTTCTTT. Translated: CASFRGAEAFF.

The rearrangement uses TRBV5-1 and TRBJ2-2; D possibly uses TRBD1 or TRBD2 (5 bases each). Trimming cost V 4 bases and J 3 bases, with 16 bases left between them. This CDR3 region has 16 residues. Germline CDR1 and CDR2: SGHRS and YFSETQ. The CDR3 spells CASSGPGTADTGELFF. CDR3 bases: TGCGCCAGCAGCGGCCCAGGGACGGCGGACACCGGGGAGCTGTTTTTT. Drawing the rest from reference TRBV5-1 and TRBJ2-2, the complete variable domain is KAGVTQTPRYLIKTRGQQVTLSCSPISGHRSVSWYQQTPGQGLQFLFEYFSETQRNKGNFPGRFSGRQFSNSRSEMNVSTLELGDSALYLCASSGPGTADTGELFFGEGSRLTVL.

This clonotype was observed at least ten times. The chain recombines TRBV7-9 with TRBJ2-7; 7 bases line up with TRBD1. In germline, CDR1 is SEHNR, CDR2 FQNEAQ (reference sequence). This CDR3 contains 14 residues. The ends lost 4 bases at V and 0 bases at J; junction bases unmatched: 3. CDR3: CASSWTGSSYEQYF. Written as DNA, the CDR3 is TGTGCCAGCAGCTGGACAGGTAGCTCCTACGAGCAGTACTTC.

J is TRBJ2-7 and V is TRBV28, with 7 bases matching TRBD1. V shed 1 base and J 7 bases; nucleotides not matched to a gene: 7. CDR3 size: 14 residues. CDR1 is MDHEN and CDR2 is SYDVKM in the germline V gene. The CDR3 spells CASSLSVDRTEQYF. The DNA for the CDR3 is TGTGCCAGCAGTTTATCGGTGGACAGGACTGAGCAGTACTTC.

The chain joins TRBV5-1 to TRBJ1-1; D is uncertain. This CDR3 is built from 13 residues. Trimming removed 0 bases from V and 11 bases from J, with 14 bases in between. Germline CDR1 reads SGHRS; CDR2 reads YFSETQ. DNA for the CDR3: TGCGCCAGCAGCTTGGGGCAGACTAAAGAGGCTTTCTTT. Protein: CASSLGQTKEAFF. Combining the CDR3 with reference TRBV5-1 and TRBJ1-1 gives the whole variable domain KAGVTQTPRYLIKTRGQQVTLSCSPISGHRSVSWYQQTPGQGLQFLFEYFSETQRNKGNFPGRFSGRQFSNSRSEMNVSTLELGDSALYLCASSLGQTKEAFFGQGTRLTVV.

This clonotype was detected many times. The chain carries TRBV15 and TRBJ1-2; D gene ambiguous. The CDR3 sequence is 14 residues long. V lost 3 bases and J 8 bases, leaving 16 bases between the germline ends. Germline CDR1 and CDR2: LNHNV and YYDKDF (reference sequence). CDR3 loop: CATSSERLPGGYTF. CDR3 in DNA: TGTGCCACCAGCAGCGAAAGACTCCCCGGGGGCTACACCTTC.

The genes are TRBV9 and TRBJ2-6, with a weak D call TRBD2 (6 bases). The CDR3 is made up of 19 amino acids. The V gene lost 4 bases and the J gene lost 4 bases, with 24 bases spanning the gap. CDR1 and CDR2 (germline): SGDLS, YYNGEE. CDR3 in DNA: TGTGCCAGCAGCCCGAGTCTCGATTTTGGGGGACTCGGGGCCAACGTCCTGACTTTC. Protein product: CASSPSLDFGGLGANVLTF.

In this sample, this clonotype turned up many times. This CDR3 is CASSDVERVPGQAAGYTF. DNA for the CDR3: TGTGCCAGCAGTGACGTTGAAAGGGTCCCAGGACAGGCGGCTGGCTACACCTTC. This chain connects TRBV6-4 to TRBJ1-2, with TRBD1 matching 7 bases. The CDR3 length is 18 residues. Germline V gene data show CDR1 as MRHNA and CDR2 as SNTAGT. J was trimmed by 7 bases and V by 2 bases; bases with no gene match: 19.

This clonotype was found many times. The chain uses TRBV12-3 or TRBV12-4 and TRBJ1-2; 7 nucleotides agree with TRBD1. This CDR3 is 13 amino acids long. J lost 6 bases, V lost 5 bases, and 6 bases had no gene match. CDR3 DNA sequence: TGTGCCAGCAGTCGGGACAGCGCCCATGGCTACACCTTC. Its protein product is CASSRDSAHGYTF.

This rearrangement joins TRBV11-2 to TRBJ2-6, with TRBD1 as a possible D gene (5 bases). CDR3 length equals 16 residues. V lost 2 bases and J lost 1, with 9 bases in between. CDR1 and CDR2 (germline): SGHAT, FQNNGV. The CDR3 DNA reads as TGTGCCAGCAGCTTAAGCAGGGCTTCTGGGGCCAACGTCCTGACTTTC. It encodes CASSLSRASGANVLTF.

This clonotype has at least ten counts. The rearrangement uses TRBV19 and TRBJ1-5; TRBD1 might be the D (5 bases). Trimming cost V 11 bases and J 4 bases, with 15 bases left between them. The CDR3 is 13 amino acids. In germline, CDR1 is LNHDA, CDR2 SQIVND (reference sequence). The CDR3 region has the DNA TGTGCCGCGGGAGGGGATTGGAATCAGCCCCAGCATTTT. Translation: CAAGGDWNQPQHF.

V and J are TRBV4-1 and TRBJ1-5, with 8 nucleotides matching TRBD1. The V segment lost 2 bases and the J segment 6 bases; nucleotides outside the gene matches: 6. Germline values: CDR1 MGHRA, CDR2 YSYEKL. The CDR3 contains 15 residues. In DNA, the CDR3 is TGCGCCAGCAGCCAACTGACAGGGGTTCGTCAGCCCCAGCATTTT. Protein: CASSQLTGVRQPQHF.

To note about this clonotype: Given a much more abundant clone one base away, this may be a read error. The V and J genes are TRBV29-1 and TRBJ2-5, with no clear D. Germline loops: CDR1 SQVTM, CDR2 ANQGSEA. The CDR3 runs 14 residues. DNA for the CDR3: TGCAGCGTTGAGGGTTATGGGGATATAGTGACCAAGTACTTC. Its translation: CSVEGYGDIVTKYF.

The V and J genes are TRBV18 and TRBJ2-7, with 8 nucleotides matching TRBD2. The CDR3 spans 15 residues. V shed 2 bases, J shed 3 bases, and the junction held 6 bases outside the gene matches. Germline assignment: CDR1 KGHSH and CDR2 LQKENI. The CDR3 loop is CASSPGVAGIYEQYF. CDR3 nucleotide sequence: TGTGCCAGCTCACCAGGGGTAGCGGGGATCTACGAGCAGTACTTC.

This clonotype was found many times. J is TRBJ2-5 and V is TRBV24-1, with unresolved D. The CDR3 is 13 amino acids. The V end lost 4 bases, the J end lost 5 bases, and 10 bases lay between the germline ends. Per germline, CDR1 KGHDR and CDR2 SFDVKD. The CDR3 coding sequence is TGTGCCACCAGTGACCCTTTTATGGAGACCCAGTACTTC. This translates into CATSDPFMETQYF.

This clonotype was observed at least ten times. The chain carries TRBV27 and TRBJ2-2, with TRBD1 matching over 7 bases. The CDR3 totals 15 residues. After removal of 6 bases from V and 3 bases from J, the junction contained 7 bases not matched to a gene. Germline-derived CDR1 and CDR2 are MNHEY and SMNVEV (reference sequence). The CDR3: CASSDGTDHTGELFF. The CDR3 DNA reads TGTGCCAGCAGCGACGGGACAGATCACACCGGGGAGCTGTTTTTT.

The gene calls are TRBV18 and TRBJ2-7; unclear D gene. The germline CDR1 and CDR2 sequences are KGHSH and LQKENI. The V end lost 0 bases, the J end lost 2 bases, and 8 bases lay between the germline ends. The CDR3 is 14 amino acids. The CDR3 reads CASSPPGIPYEQYF. In DNA form, the CDR3 reads TGTGCCAGCTCACCACCGGGCATTCCCTACGAGCAGTACTTC.

This clonotype has ten or more counts. CDR3 sequence: CSARDWGLPQPNTEAFF. The CDR3 DNA reads TGCAGTGCTAGAGATTGGGGGCTGCCGCAGCCGAACACTGAAGCTTTCTTT. The V gene is TRBV20-1, the J gene TRBJ1-1, with D perhaps TRBD1 (6 bases). Germline-derived CDR1 and CDR2 are DFQATT and SNEGSKA (reference sequence). The CDR3 length is 17 residues. Trimming removed 0 bases from V and 1 base from J, with 18 bases in between.

This clonotype was observed at least ten times. The chain couples TRBV12-3 or TRBV12-4 to TRBJ1-5; 7 bases match TRBD1. There are 14 residues in the CDR3. The V segment lost 6 bases and the J segment 4 bases; nucleotides outside the gene matches: 6. The CDR3 DNA reads as TGTGCCAGCAGGGCGGGACAGATAAATCAGCCCCAGCATTTT. This translates into CASRAGQINQPQHF.

The genes are TRBV6-1 and TRBJ1-5, with a weak D call TRBD1 (5 bases). Germline assignment: CDR1 MNHNS and CDR2 SASEGT. V was shortened by 7 bases and J by 4 bases, with 17 bases between the two germline ends. The CDR3 is made up of 15 amino acids. CDR3 DNA: TGTGCCAGCAATGAGTATCCGGGGGGGAATCAGCCCCAGCATTTT. Its translation is CASNEYPGGNQPQHF.

This clonotype was recorded at least ten times. The chain couples TRBV27 to TRBJ2-7, with D tentatively TRBD1 (5 bases). CDR1 and CDR2 from the germline V gene are MNHEY and SMNVEV (reference sequence). V lost 4 bases to trimming and J lost 6 bases, with 16 bases between them. The CDR3 loop spans 14 amino acids. The CDR3 DNA follows: TGTGCCAGCAGTTCTGGACACCGGATGGGCGAGCAGTACTTC. It yields the protein CASSSGHRMGEQYF.

This clonotype was observed a single time. V usage is TRBV6-1 and J usage is TRBJ1-2, with D hard to call. The CDR3 spans 12 residues. With 0 bases removed from V and 7 bases from J, the gap between germline ends came to 6 bases. Germline-derived CDR1 and CDR2 are MNHNS and SASEGT. The CDR3 here is CASSEAGSGYTF. CDR3 coding DNA: TGTGCCAGCAGTGAAGCCGGGTCTGGCTACACCTTC.

The genes are TRBV5-1 and TRBJ2-3; 8 nucleotides agree with TRBD1. The CDR3 has 19 residues. J was trimmed by 6 bases and V by 0 bases; bases with no gene match: 18. Germline values: CDR1 SGHRS, CDR2 YFSETQ. The CDR3 loop reads CASSLGQGSSPTFFDTQYF. The CDR3 region has the DNA TGCGCCAGCAGCTTGGGACAGGGGTCATCCCCCACCTTTTTTGATACGCAGTATTTT.

This clonotype was seen ten or more times. V and J are TRBV12-3 or TRBV12-4 and TRBJ2-7; 7 bases map to TRBD1. The ends lost 6 bases at V and 1 base at J; junction bases unmatched: 3. The CDR3 loop spans 13 amino acids. The CDR3 DNA follows: TGTGCCAGCAGGGGGACAGATTCCTACGAGCAGTACTTC. This sequence encodes CASRGTDSYEQYF.

This clonotype has ten or more counts. This chain joins TRBV7-6 and TRBJ2-7; TRBD1 is a possible D gene (6 bases). V was trimmed by 0 bases and J by 5 bases, leaving 11 bases between them. The CDR3 totals 14 residues. The germline V gene has CDR1 SGHVS and CDR2 FNYEAQ. The CDR3 loop reads CASSLAGYRDEQYF. As DNA, the CDR3 is TGTGCCAGCAGCTTAGCGGGGTACAGGGACGAGCAGTACTTC.

This clonotype was detected many times. The chain combines TRBV4-1 with TRBJ2-5, with D perhaps TRBD1 (5 bases). There are 17 residues in the CDR3. V lost 1 base to trimming and J lost 5 bases, with 20 bases between them. Germline assignment: CDR1 MGHRA and CDR2 YSYEKL. CDR3 amino acids: CASSQGISMMGLETQYF. CDR3 in DNA: TGCGCCAGCAGCCAAGGGATTAGTATGATGGGGCTGGAGACCCAGTACTTC.

The V and J genes are TRBV11-2 and TRBJ2-7; the D call may be TRBD1 or TRBD2 (6 bases each). Trimming removed 5 bases from V and 2 bases from J, with 16 bases in between. CDR3 length: 15 amino acids. The germline V gene has CDR1 SGHAT and CDR2 FQNNGV. The DNA for the CDR3 is TGTGCCAGCAGCCCCCGGGGGCGGGGAGCCTACGAGCAGTACTTC. The encoded protein is CASSPRGRGAYEQYF.